This T cell receptor (beta chain) was recorded in a study of HIV-infected patients and healthy controls (dated by TCRdb to between 2014 and 2016). Study-wide context: The study asked whether deep sequencing of the TCR repertoire from small blood samples of HIV patients could detect immune perturbation and reconstitution. Broader findings and caveats from the paper: Slight age and sex profile differences between the study cohorts did not explain the observed diversity differences. Alpha-chain CDR3s from MAIT cells appeared at high frequency in healthy controls but were severely depleted in HIV+ repertoires. Sequencing depth was restricted by the use of whole blood, which also prevented the dynamics of distinct T-cell subpopulations from being separated. Eight alpha and eight beta V genes showed significantly different mean usage between HIV-infected patients and controls. By Jaccard index and by the count of highly shared sequences, healthy controls shared more CDR3s between individuals than HIV+ patients did. HIV-infected repertoires had significantly higher mean Gini indices than controls, possibly reflecting oligoclonality. In the study, no determination of donor HLA types was made. Only sixteen HIV-infected individuals were processed, which the authors considered a major limit on how widely the findings apply. Comparisons were complicated by unequal numbers of distinct sequences between patients and controls, and rare events from HIV-infected data were overweighted by size-matching. Compared with untreated HIV+ repertoires, healthy control repertoires had roughly threefold more distinct CDR3s and a higher Shannon diversity. During therapy, HIV-associated CDR3s significantly decreased in frequency, while CMV-associated CDR3s did not change significantly, though most became more frequent. In the samples, alpha-beta chain pairing was left undetermined. In size-matched repertoire data, the apparent post-therapy recovery of the Gini index in HIV-infected patients was not replicated.

From the cysteine through the phenylalanine, the CDR3 covers 8 amino acids. Just CDR3 DNA is preserved here, 24 bases in frame from base 1. Looking up the germline V gene (reference sequence) yields CDR1 SEHNR and CDR2 FQNEAQ. Roughly 490 ng RNA was reverse transcribed with SuperScript III using primers against the alpha and beta constant regions. Separate alpha and beta chain libraries were made by chain-specific third strand synthesis with multiplexing indices. The protocol used a single primer pair to amplify all rearrangements within a chain, which avoided primer bias, and attached molecular barcodes to each cDNA molecule. The SP2 sequencing primer site and a random hexamer were carried on a 5' RACE adapter, to which purified cDNA was joined by T4 RNA Ligase 1. The authors primed second strand synthesis from the SP2 site with Phusion polymerase and used slow temperature ramps to favor optimal annealing. Each molecule's 12-nucleotide barcode consisted of two random hexamer sequences, both added before amplification and joined together. A brief initial PCR introduced P5 and P7 adapter elements together with a second index, and a 23-cycle amplification PCR using P5s and P7 primers was subsequently performed. In total the libraries went through about 29 PCR cycles, after which the libraries were quantified on a Qubit, sized on a Bioanalyzer, and diluted to approximately 4.2 nM. The normalized libraries were sequenced on an Illumina MiSeq using 2 x 250 paired-end kits. Reverse transcription reactions underwent purification over MinElute columns, with elution into around 9.4 ul Tris-Cl. The adapter ligations were run for approximately 23 hours at 16 degrees C, and AMPure XP beads at a 1:1 ratio were afterwards used to clean them. As for the authors' bioinformatics: A modified Decombinator processed the demultiplexed FASTQ files and output V, J, insert and barcode information. Any sequence that shared a barcode yet differed from the dominant sequence was discarded as an error, and the number of original cDNA molecules was estimated by counting barcodes clustered at Levenshtein distance 3. The R packages ineq, vegan, igraph and RCytoscape were used for downstream analyses, together with IMGT nomenclature and CDR3 definitions. V gene usage was computed over distinct sequences, each TCR counted once to avoid skew from clonal expansion. Whenever two unique CDR3 amino acid sequences within a donor differed by a single Levenshtein edit, similarity networks linked them. In the repertoires, a search was made for a compiled set of published HIV-specific CDR3s (approximately 90 alpha, several hundred beta) and CMV-specific CDR3s (about 13 alpha, about 250 beta). Random subsampling to size-matched repertoires showed patients' decreased diversity was not caused by their lower sequence numbers. TCRdb itself trimmed the public reads at Q25 with fastp, ran MiXCR and retained productive beta chains. For every CDR3 protein sequence, its rows merge into one entry that carries the most common genes and DNA. TCRdb, not the authors, supplied the V and J calls. The sample profile shows 19,000 or so distinct CDR3 sequences; 12% of them were found once. Clones ranked in the top ten supply over 8.5% of the sample.

Since whole blood was used without any cell fractionation, the repertoire reflected all peripheral T cells in unsorted form. As controls, ten healthy donors without infection were sampled, and about 40% of the ten donors were sampled a second time about three months later. For RNA extraction, an approximately 2.6 ml sample of peripheral blood was drawn into Tempus tubes. The TURBO-DNase kit was used to remove leftover genomic DNA, and GLOBINclear was used to deplete globin mRNA. This clonotype has at least ten counts. Its antigen is still unknown. At one of its ends the junction is not consistent with the germline gene, which may arise from a read error.

This clonotype was sampled from an adult in good health. The sample comprised blood. This chain joins TRBV7-9 to TRBJ2-3; the D gene is unclear. The nucleotide sequence reads as follows: TGTGCCAGCAGCCCGAGCGACTTT. Its protein is CASSPSDF.